A selection of T cell receptor beta chains follows, all from one sample in a study of blood T cell repertoires in COVID-19. The method was immunoSEQ multiplex PCR; TCRdb's version includes in-frame clones alone and lacks a portion of them. The sample comprises 250,000 or so clones, around 89% of which are singletons, and under 9.5% rests with the top ten. The sequencing input was PBMCs or T cells enriched from blood (not recorded which). The receptor set was obtained from a man between 40 and 49 years old who had recovered from COVID-19. The CDR3 runs from the conserved cysteine through the conserved F or W. The D gene is left open where the match is weak. Some rows have no size entry. The others give once, few or many, or a class for an expanded clone.

TGTGCCAGCAGAATTCCGGAGTCACCCCTCCACTTT | CASRIPESPLHF | TRBJ1-6 | TRBV6-5 | - | -
TGTGCCAGCAGCACCCGACTTACGCCCCAAGAGACCCAGTACTTC | CASSTRLTPQETQYF | TRBJ2-5 | TRBV3-1/TRBV3-2 | - | -
TGTGCCAGCAGCTCCGGGACAGGGTTCTACGAGCAGTACTTC | CASSSGTGFYEQYF | TRBJ2-7 | TRBV27 | - | TRBD1
TGTGCCAGTAGCCGCCAGGGGGTACTGAGGGAGACCCAGTACTTC | CASSRQGVLRETQYF | TRBJ2-5 | TRBV19 | - | TRBD1
TGTGCCAGTAGTATAGGCAGGGAGGTTCCTGCCTACGAGCAGTACTTC | CASSIGREVPAYEQYF | TRBJ2-7 | TRBV19 | - | -
TGCAGCGTGGGGGGGGGCAATCAGCCCCAGCATTTT | CSVGGGNQPQHF | TRBJ1-5 | TRBV29-1 | - | -
TGTGCCTGGACTCCGGGACAGGGCTACGAGCAGTACTTC | CAWTPGQGYEQYF | TRBJ2-7 | TRBV30 | few | TRBD1
TGTGCCAGCAGCCAAGCAACGGCGGGGGGTCCCGCCGAGCAGTACTTC | CASSQATAGGPAEQYF | TRBJ2-7 | TRBV3-1/TRBV3-2 | - | TRBD2
TGTGCCAGCGGCCCCGGGACAGGGATTTACAATGAGCAGTTCTTC | CASGPGTGIYNEQFF | TRBJ2-1 | TRBV6-2/TRBV6-3 | - | TRBD1
TGCAGCGTCGACAGGAACACTGAAGCTTTCTTT | CSVDRNTEAFF | TRBJ1-1 | TRBV29-1 | - | -
TGTGCCAGTAGTATTCATGGGACAGGCTCTAACTATGGCTACACCTTC | CASSIHGTGSNYGYTF | TRBJ1-2 | TRBV19 | - | TRBD1
TGTGCCTGGAGTGTACTCGGGACAGGGAGTGGCTACACCTTC | CAWSVLGTGSGYTF | TRBJ1-2 | TRBV30 | - | TRBD1
TGTGCCAGCAGCTTCGTGCCGGGGGGGAGCTCCTACAATGAGCAGTTCTTC | CASSFVPGGSSYNEQFF | TRBJ2-1 | TRBV11-3 | - | TRBD2
TGTGCCAGCTCACCACCAACCGGCAGGGGTGGTTCACCCCTCCACTTT | CASSPPTGRGGSPLHF | TRBJ1-6 | TRBV18 | few | -
TGTGCCAGCAGCCGCAGAACAGGGGAAGCGAACACTGAAGCTTTCTTT | CASSRRTGEANTEAFF | TRBJ1-1 | TRBV7-6 | - | TRBD1
TGTGCCAGCAGCTTCCGGAATGAGCAGTTCTTC | CASSFRNEQFF | TRBJ2-1 | TRBV5-4 | - | -
TGCGCCAGCAGCCCAGGACAGCACTCTGGGGCCAACGTCCTGACTTTC | CASSPGQHSGANVLTF | TRBJ2-6 | TRBV5-1 | - | -
TGTGCCAGCAGTTACGGGCAGTTGAACACTGAAGCTTTCTTT | CASSYGQLNTEAFF | TRBJ1-1 | TRBV6-5 | - | -
TGTGCCAGTAGTATGGGCAGAGTTAACTATGGCTACACCTTC | CASSMGRVNYGYTF | TRBJ1-2 | TRBV19 | - | -
TGTGCCAGCAGTTTAGGACAGGGAACTGATCAGCCCCAGCATTTT | CASSLGQGTDQPQHF | TRBJ1-5 | TRBV27 | - | TRBD1
TGTGCCAGCAGGGCTTGGACAGGGAAAAACATTCAGTACTTC | CASRAWTGKNIQYF | TRBJ2-4 | TRBV28 | - | TRBD1
TGTGCCAGCAGCCGCCAAGAAGGACTAGCGGTTACAGATACGCAGTATTTT | CASSRQEGLAVTDTQYF | TRBJ2-3 | TRBV4-2 | - | TRBD2
TGCAGCGTCCCCAGCCTCGTGAAAGGGGTCGATCAGCCCCAGCATTTT | CSVPSLVKGVDQPQHF | TRBJ1-5 | TRBV29-1 | few | -
TGTGCCAGTAGGGCCCGCGACAGGGCATTAGGTGAGCAGTTCTTC | CASRARDRALGEQFF | TRBJ2-1 | TRBV19 | - | TRBD1
TGTGCCAGCTCACCACGGGGGACAGGGGAGGGCGAGCAGTACTTC | CASSPRGTGEGEQYF | TRBJ2-7 | TRBV18 | - | TRBD1
TGTGCCAGCAGACCTAAGGCGGGTCCGAGCAATCAGCCCCAGCATTTT | CASRPKAGPSNQPQHF | TRBJ1-5 | TRBV28 | - | -
TGTGCCAGTAGTATAGCGGCAGGTGTCTCCTACGAGCAGTACTTC | CASSIAAGVSYEQYF | TRBJ2-7 | TRBV19 | - | -
TGTGCCAGCAGCTACGGACAGGGGCCTAATGAAAAACTGTTTTTT | CASSYGQGPNEKLFF | TRBJ1-4 | TRBV7-9 | - | TRBD1
TGTGCCAGCAGCTTAACCGCTACGGCCGGGGGCACTGAAGCTTTCTTT | CASSLTATAGGTEAFF | TRBJ1-1 | TRBV7-3 | - | -
TGTGCCAGCAGTTATCGACAGGGCTACACCGGGGAGCTGTTTTTT | CASSYRQGYTGELFF | TRBJ2-2 | TRBV6-5 | - | TRBD1
TGTGCCAGCAGCCAATTGAGTTACTCTGGGGCCAACGTCCTGACTTTC | CASSQLSYSGANVLTF | TRBJ2-6 | TRBV7-3 | - | -
TGTGCCAGCAGCCCCGTAGACAGGGGCTACGAGCAGTACTTC | CASSPVDRGYEQYF | TRBJ2-7 | TRBV2 | - | TRBD1
TGCAGCGTTAGAGGGACAGGGGGGGATAATCAGCCCCAGCATTTT | CSVRGTGGDNQPQHF | TRBJ1-5 | TRBV29-1 | - | TRBD1
TGTGCCAGCTCACCTGGGAGAAATGAGCAGTTCTTC | CASSPGRNEQFF | TRBJ2-1 | TRBV18 | - | -
TGTGCCTGGAGTTGGGCTAGCCGCTCAGATACGCAGTATTTT | CAWSWASRSDTQYF | TRBJ2-3 | TRBV30 | - | -
TGTGCCAGCAGTTCGAGGGCTAGACAGGGGAGAGACGAGCAGTACTTC | CASSSRARQGRDEQYF | TRBJ2-7 | TRBV28 | - | TRBD1
TGTGCCAGCAGCTCCCTACACGACAGGGGTGATGAAAAACTGTTTTTT | CASSSLHDRGDEKLFF | TRBJ1-4 | TRBV11-3 | - | TRBD1
TGTGCCAGTACCGCCCGAGTTTTGGACTATGGCTACACCTTC | CASTARVLDYGYTF | TRBJ1-2 | TRBV19 | - | -
TGTGCCAGCAGCTTGCCAGGGGCCGGCGGGGAGCAGTACTTC | CASSLPGAGGEQYF | TRBJ2-7 | TRBV11-2 | - | -
TGCAGTGCTAGAGATAGAGGGAGCGCTTTCTTT | CSARDRGSAFF | TRBJ1-1 | TRBV20-1 | - | -
TGTGCCAGCAGTCGTCTAGCGGGCTTCACAGATACGCAGTATTTT | CASSRLAGFTDTQYF | TRBJ2-3 | TRBV6-5 | - | TRBD2
TGTGCCAGCAGCTTAGATAGATTGGGGACTACTGATACGCAGTATTTT | CASSLDRLGTTDTQYF | TRBJ2-3 | TRBV11-2 | - | TRBD2
TGTGCCAGCAGATCGCCCGGGACAGGGGGAAATGAGCAGTTCTTC | CASRSPGTGGNEQFF | TRBJ2-1 | TRBV5-4 | - | TRBD1
TGTGCCAGTATCGGGCCCCCCGTAGGACTAGCGGACATAAACACAGATACGCAGTATTTT | CASIGPPVGLADINTDTQYF | TRBJ2-3 | TRBV19 | - | TRBD2
TGCAGCGTACGGGACAGGACGGACTATGGCTACACCTTC | CSVRDRTDYGYTF | TRBJ1-2 | TRBV29-1 | - | TRBD1
TGTGCCAGCAGCCGGTCCGGGACTAGCGTGACAGATACGCAGTATTTT | CASSRSGTSVTDTQYF | TRBJ2-3 | TRBV7-3 | - | TRBD2
TGCGCCAGCAGCCAAGATAACAGGGGTAGGGAGCAGTACTTC | CASSQDNRGREQYF | TRBJ2-7 | TRBV4-1 | - | TRBD1
TGTGCCAGCTCACCGCAAAACCGTGACATTCTCAGGGATGAGCAGTTCTTC | CASSPQNRDILRDEQFF | TRBJ2-1 | TRBV18 | - | -
TGTGCCAGCAGCTTACAGGGGGTTTCTTTGAACACTGAAGCTTTCTTT | CASSLQGVSLNTEAFF | TRBJ1-1 | TRBV7-8 | - | TRBD1
TGCGCCAGCAGCTTGGATGGATCGGGGGGCGCCTATGGCTACACCTTC | CASSLDGSGGAYGYTF | TRBJ1-2 | TRBV5-1 | once | -
TGTGCCAGCAACCCGGGACAGGGAACCTACGAGCAGTACTTC | CASNPGQGTYEQYF | TRBJ2-7 | TRBV11-3 | - | TRBD1
TGTGCCAGCAGCTTAGTGAATGTGGGGGGTGCTGGAAACACCATATATTTT | CASSLVNVGGAGNTIYF | TRBJ1-3 | TRBV7-2 | - | -
TGTGCCAGCAGCCGGACGGGAAATCAGCCCCAGCATTTT | CASSRTGNQPQHF | TRBJ1-5 | TRBV6-5 | - | -
TGTGCCAGCAGCCAAGGCCCTTCCTCGCGGTTCTTC | CASSQGPSSRFF | TRBJ2-1 | TRBV14 | - | -